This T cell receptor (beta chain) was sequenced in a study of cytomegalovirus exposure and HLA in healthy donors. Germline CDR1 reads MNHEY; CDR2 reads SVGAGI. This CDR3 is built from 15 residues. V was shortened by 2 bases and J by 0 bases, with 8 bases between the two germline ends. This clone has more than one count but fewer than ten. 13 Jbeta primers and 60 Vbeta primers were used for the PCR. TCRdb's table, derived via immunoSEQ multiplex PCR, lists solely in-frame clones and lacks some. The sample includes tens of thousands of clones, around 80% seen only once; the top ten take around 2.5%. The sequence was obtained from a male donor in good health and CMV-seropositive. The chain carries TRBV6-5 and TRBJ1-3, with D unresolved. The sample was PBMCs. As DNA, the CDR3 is TGTGCCAGCAGTTACGTCGGTACCTCTGGAAACACCATATATTTT. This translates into CASSYVGTSGNTIYF.